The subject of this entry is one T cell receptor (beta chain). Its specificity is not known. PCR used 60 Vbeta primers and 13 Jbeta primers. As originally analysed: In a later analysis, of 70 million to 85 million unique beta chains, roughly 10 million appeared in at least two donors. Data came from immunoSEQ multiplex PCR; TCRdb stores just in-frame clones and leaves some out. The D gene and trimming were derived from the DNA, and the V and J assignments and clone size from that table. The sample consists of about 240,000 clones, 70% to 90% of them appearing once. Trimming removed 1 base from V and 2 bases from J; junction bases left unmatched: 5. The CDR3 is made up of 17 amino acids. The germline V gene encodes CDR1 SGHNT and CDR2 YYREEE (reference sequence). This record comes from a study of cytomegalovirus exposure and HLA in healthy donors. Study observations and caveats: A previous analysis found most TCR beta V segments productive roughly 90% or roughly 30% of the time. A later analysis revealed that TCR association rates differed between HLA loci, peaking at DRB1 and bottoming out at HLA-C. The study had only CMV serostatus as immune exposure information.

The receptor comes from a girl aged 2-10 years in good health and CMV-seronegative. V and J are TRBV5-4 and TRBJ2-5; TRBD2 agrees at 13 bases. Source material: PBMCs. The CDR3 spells CASSLTKLAGGQETQYF. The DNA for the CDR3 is TGTGCCAGCAGCTTGACCAAACTAGCGGGGGGGCAAGAGACCCAGTACTTC.